This T cell receptor beta chain was sequenced for a study of OX40 agonist ivuxolimab in advanced cancers. Study-wide background: Across the patients, intravenous ivuxolimab was delivered every 2 weeks at 0.01 to 10 mg/kg. Broader study findings: At doses 0.1 to 3.0 mg/kg, CD4+ and CD8+ clones expanded.

Worth noting for this clone: Its antigen is not known.

This CDR3 has 17 amino acids. Germline CDR1 MDHEN, CDR2 SYDVKM. The V gene lost 4 bases and the J gene lost 0 bases, with 16 bases spanning the gap. Here immunoSEQ multiplex PCR was the method, and the copy in TCRdb shows in-frame clones only, minus some. The data hold around 25,000 clones, with around 80% observed a single time. Here the sequenced sample was CD4+ or CD8+ T cells sorted from blood, taken in a trial of the OX40 agonist ivuxolimab. The sequence came from an adult with an advanced solid tumor such as melanoma, head and neck, liver or kidney cancer. The chain couples TRBV28 to TRBJ1-5; D may be TRBD1 (6 bases). The CDR3 loop reads CASSYLDSLTSNQPQHF. The CDR3 region has the DNA TGTGCCAGCAGTTACTTGGACAGCCTAACTAGCAATCAGCCCCAGCATTTT.